Here is one T cell receptor beta chain with its context. Its matching antigen is unknown. At one boundary the junction diverges from the germline segment, which might be a read error. The CDR3 runs to 13 residues. Germline-derived CDR1 and CDR2 are SGHAT and FQNNGV. TCRdb re-derived calls from the 5' RACE reads in MiXCR, one entry per CDR3 protein. The sample records 75,000 to 90,000 distinct CDR3 sequences, about 6.5% being singletons. The entry originates in a study of early T cells in non-severe SARS-CoV-2 infection. Study outcomes and limitations: Lookups in VDJdb leaned toward anti-spike CD8 responses and missed private and CD4 specificities.

The source is an adult who was a healthcare worker with PCR-confirmed SARS-CoV-2 infection or an uninfected control (not recorded which). Sequenced sample: whole blood. J is TRBJ1-1 and V is TRBV11-2; D is uncertain. For the CDR3, the DNA is TGTGTCAGCAGCCCACAGCGAAACACTGAAGCTTTCTTT. It codes for CVSSPQRNTEAFF.